The 6 T cell receptor beta chains in this list originate from one sample, sequenced in a study of cytomegalovirus exposure and HLA in healthy donors. The PCR was carried out with 60 Vbeta primers and 13 Jbeta primers. TCRdb's copy holds only in-frame clones and misses some; the assay was immunoSEQ multiplex PCR. Among 130,000 to 150,000 clones listed, about 79% were seen once. Sample: PBMCs. The receptors stem from a male donor in good health and CMV-seronegative.

The chain uses TRBV30 and TRBJ2-3, with 8 bases fitting TRBD2. This CDR3 is 13 amino acids long. V shed 3 bases, J shed 3 bases, and the junction held 2 bases outside the gene matches. The V gene's germline CDR1 is GTSNPN and CDR2 SVGIG (reference sequence). In DNA form, the CDR3 reads TGTGCCTGGAGACTAGCGGCTACAGATACGCAGTATTTT. It specifies CAWRLAATDTQYF.

In this sample, this clone turned up a few times. This chain connects TRBV18 to TRBJ1-1; tentative D call: TRBD1 (5 bases). This CDR3 spans 14 amino acids. Per the germline V gene, CDR1 is KGHSH and CDR2 is LQKENI. V shed 3 bases and J shed 6 bases, with 14 bases lying between them. The CDR3 DNA sequence: TGTGCCAGCTCACCTGGGCGCACAGGCGCTGAAGCTTTCTTT. It yields the protein CASSPGRTGAEAFF.

The rearrangement links TRBV7-9 to TRBJ2-2, with 8 bases identical to TRBD1. The CDR3 loop spans 19 amino acids. The junction had 15 bases not matched to a gene; V was cut back by 5 bases and J by 1 base. Germline CDR1 is SEHNR and CDR2 is FQNEAQ (reference sequence). CDR3 loop: CASSALLGTGEGNTGELFF. Here the CDR3 DNA reads TGTGCCAGCAGCGCTCTACTCGGGACAGGAGAAGGGAACACCGGGGAGCTGTTTTTT.

Only one count was recorded for this clone. This sequence joins TRBV27 and TRBJ2-2; the match to TRBD2 covers 8 bases. CDR3 length: 15 residues. Germline CDR1 and CDR2: MNHEY and SMNVEV (reference sequence). J gave up 8 bases and V 5 bases, and 10 bases lay outside the gene matches. The CDR3 nucleotides read TGTGCCAGCAGTCTACTAGCGGTCTTTGGAGGGGAGCTGTTTTTT. It encodes CASSLLAVFGGELFF.

V gene TRBV10-3 combines with J gene TRBJ2-1, with TRBD2 matching 14 bases. There are 17 residues in the CDR3. Germline assignment: CDR1 ENHRY and CDR2 SYGVKD. V shed 5 bases, J shed 4 bases, and the junction held 7 bases outside the gene matches. The CDR3 DNA is TGTGCCATCAGTTTTTCGGGACTAGCGGGAGTGTACAATGAGCAGTTCTTC. Encoded protein: CAISFSGLAGVYNEQFF.

The rearrangement joins TRBV11-1 to TRBJ2-3; D is ambiguous. Germline V gene sequence: CDR1 SGHAT, CDR2 FQDESV (reference sequence). Trimming stripped 2 bases from V and 8 bases from J, with 11 bases between. The CDR3 length is 13 residues. The CDR3: CASSLTRSGTQYF. DNA for the CDR3: TGTGCCAGCAGCTTAACCCGGTCAGGTACGCAGTATTTT.